Sequencing of this T cell receptor (beta chain) was carried out in a study of neurological immune-mediated disorders. This clonotype showed up many times. Its cognate antigen is unknown. TCRdb reprocessed the 5' RACE reads with MiXCR, giving one entry per CDR3 protein. The repertoire holds tens of thousands of distinct CDR3 sequences, with 10% as singletons. The germline CDR1 and CDR2 sequences are MNHEY and SVGAGI. This CDR3 contains 12 residues. The ends were cut back, 6 bases at V and 0 bases at J, with 3 bases in the middle. Study results and caveats: The greatest TCR clonal expansion occurred in HTLV-1-associated myelopathy and the least in multiple sclerosis, which fell below healthy controls.

The material sequenced was PBMCs. The clonotype was recovered from a woman aged 30 to 39 with HTLV-1-associated myelopathy (HAM/TSP). The rearrangement uses TRBV6-5 and TRBJ1-3; no definite D call. In DNA form, the CDR3 reads TGTGCCAGCAGGACCTCTGGAAACACCATATATTTT. Protein product: CASRTSGNTIYF.